This is a list of T cell receptor beta chains from one sample in a study of T cells expressing NK-cell markers. Each CDR3 protein gets one entry in TCRdb, which reprocessed the 5' RACE reads and gives no DNA. This sample's table reports tens of thousands of distinct CDR3 sequences. Sequenced material: blood T cells: a sorted CD56 or NKG2C T cell subset, CD4+ or CD8+ T cells, or bulk PBMC T cells (not recorded which). Every receptor here comes from a woman aged 18 to 75 in good health. Each CDR3 is given with its conserved first and last residue.

TRBV4-1	TRBJ2-1	CASSQDGTLGEQFF
TRBV4-1	TRBJ2-2	CASSPNRGQSGELFF
TRBV29-1	TRBJ2-1	CSVELAGGPNEQFF
TRBV5-6	TRBJ2-5	CASSLARQGKETQYF
TRBV11-2	TRBJ2-1	CASSLVPLGGEQFF
TRBV24-1	TRBJ2-5	CATSDPRQSFQETQYF
TRBV9	TRBJ2-7	CASSVAGQDYDEQYF
TRBV29-1	TRBJ1-2	CSVEDLDYGYTF
TRBV27	TRBJ1-1	CASSLAGTEAFF
TRBV12-3/TRBV12-4	TRBJ2-2	CASSPSGGPATGELFF
TRBV29-1	TRBJ1-1	CSVDARGKGANTEAFF
TRBV20-1	TRBJ2-7	CSAIPGQGNEQYF
TRBV5-1	TRBJ2-7	CASSTSGRAFAEQYF
TRBV27	TRBJ1-1	CASKRGNTEAFF
TRBV7-9	TRBJ2-7	CASSLVNRPLEEQYF
TRBV5-6	TRBJ2-7	CASSVGTSGHYEQYF
TRBV5-6	TRBJ2-7	CASSSPREQYF
TRBV20-1	TRBJ2-7	CSASGADPSYEQYF
TRBV28	TRBJ2-5	CASSLIPGQETQYF
TRBV12-3/TRBV12-4	TRBJ1-2	CASKPAGNGYGYTF
TRBV7-2	TRBJ2-5	CASSLAGGPPLFQETQYF
TRBV29-1	TRBJ2-5	CSVLRRVQETQYF
TRBV5-5	TRBJ2-2	CASSLSSGRAGIGELFF
TRBV13	TRBJ2-7	CASSSAGTGGLYEQYF
TRBV5-1	TRBJ2-5	CASGLGQGMMETQYF
TRBV11-1	TRBJ2-5	CASSLLFRQVLAGETQYF
TRBV20-1	TRBJ2-7	CSARLAGGFYEQYF
TRBV20-1	TRBJ1-4	CSARRREATNEKLFF
TRBV28	TRBJ2-1	CASRLAGGEQFF
TRBV12-5	TRBJ1-1	CASGLVYAANTEAFF
TRBV7-3	TRBJ1-2	CASSLTSVGGYTF
TRBV5-5	TRBJ2-7	CASSLSSGHYEQYF
TRBV13	TRBJ1-2	CASSPQGPGILPTF
TRBV4-1	TRBJ2-3	CASSLFGQGSTDTQYF
TRBV7-9	TRBJ2-5	CASSPTLAGVQETQYF
TRBV4-1	TRBJ1-5	CASSPDGFNQPQHF
TRBV12-3/TRBV12-4	TRBJ1-1	CASSVHRGRGTEAFF